This record looks at one T cell receptor beta chain sequence and its context. This sample is part of a study of blood T cell repertoires in COVID-19. Generated by immunoSEQ multiplex PCR, the TCRdb table keeps only in-frame clones and is missing some. In the table there are 130,000 to 150,000 clones, around 84% of which are singletons. Germline lookup yields CDR1 SEHNR and CDR2 FQNEAQ (reference sequence). The CDR3 sequence is 15 residues long. The V end lost 5 bases, the J end lost 3 bases, and 14 bases lay between the germline ends. This sequence joins TRBV7-9 and TRBJ1-5; a weak D match, TRBD1 (6 bases). The sequence came from a woman between 45 and 60 years old who had been exposed to COVID-19. The sample was PBMCs or T cells enriched from blood (not recorded which). In nucleotides, the CDR3 is TGTGCCAGCAGCGCTCTGGCAGGGGACAATCAGCCCCAGCATTTT. Its translation: CASSALAGDNQPQHF.